The TCR beta chain under discussion was sequenced for a study of cytomegalovirus exposure and HLA in healthy donors. Note on this clone: What it recognizes is unknown.

CDR1 is LNHNV, CDR2 YYDKDF, per germline (reference sequence). The CDR3 contains 14 residues. V lost 0 bases to trimming and J lost 3 bases, with 9 bases between them. It was with 60 Vbeta and 13 Jbeta primers that the PCR ran. Clones were read by immunoSEQ multiplex PCR, and TCRdb kept only the in-frame ones, dropping some. The table records around 170,000 clones, about three quarters of them present only once. Study-wide results and limits: Later on, an analysis showed TCR association rates differing by HLA locus, with DRB1 the most and HLA-C the fewest. Later, an analysis found that common viral pathogens appeared to be linked with several of the most significant clusters.

Specimen: PBMCs. The sequence was collected from a man younger than 30 in good health and CMV-seronegative. The chain uses TRBV15 and TRBJ2-7, with a tentative D call TRBD1 (5 bases). The CDR3 loop is CATSRDHRRYEQYF. CDR3 DNA sequence: TGTGCCACCAGCAGAGATCACAGGCGCTACGAGCAGTACTTC.